A single sample is the source of the 15 T cell receptor beta chains below, sequenced in a study of T cells in Graves' hyperthyroidism and ophthalmopathy. TCR beta CDR3 regions were amplified from RNA transcripts. The HTBI primer set served for first-round RT-PCR of the TCR CDR3. TCRdb reanalysed the multiplex PCR reads using MiXCR and keeps one entry per CDR3 protein. The sample includes about half a million distinct CDR3 sequences, roughly 20% of them seen just once. The sequencing sample was made of blood. The receptors were sampled from a man younger than 35 with Graves' hyperthyroidism.

This clonotype was observed many times. The V gene is TRBV7-9, the J gene TRBJ2-5; 8 bases map to TRBD1. Unmatched junction bases numbered 2, after V lost 3 bases and J lost 2 bases. The CDR3 consists of 14 residues. Germline-derived CDR1 and CDR2 are SEHNR and FQNEAQ (reference sequence). In nucleotides, the CDR3 is TGTGCCAGCAGCTTGTACAGGGGGCAAGAGACCCAGTACTTC. Translating it yields CASSLYRGQETQYF. Using reference TRBV7-9 and TRBJ2-5 for the parts outside the CDR3, the full variable domain is DTGVSQNPRHKITKRGQNVTFRCDPISEHNRLYWYRQTLGQGPEFLTYFQNEAQLEKSRLLSDRFSAERPKGSFSTLEIQRTEQGDSAMYLCASSLYRGQETQYFGPGTRLLVL.

The chain joins TRBV6-1 to TRBJ2-2; 11 bases align to TRBD2. The trim removed 7 bases at V and 6 bases at J, leaving 1 base unmatched. Germline CDR1 and CDR2: MNHNS and SASEGT. The CDR3 has 13 residues. The DNA for the CDR3 is TGTGCCAGCAATAGCGGGGGGGCCGGGGAGCTGTTTTTT. It specifies CASNSGGAGELFF.

This clonotype turned up a few times. This chain joins TRBV28 and TRBJ2-2; possibly TRBD1 for D (6 bases). Trimming pared 7 bases from V and 6 bases from J, leaving 12 bases between. CDR3 length equals 13 residues. The germline CDR1 and CDR2 sequences are MDHEN and SYDVKM. The CDR3, as DNA: TGTGCCAGCACCCTAACAGGGTCCGGGGAGCTGTTTTTT. It is translated as CASTLTGSGELFF.

V gene TRBV2 combines with J gene TRBJ2-6; weak D call: TRBD1 (6 bases). Trimming pared 6 bases from V and 0 bases from J, leaving 18 bases between. CDR1 and CDR2 (germline): SNHLY, FYNNEI. The CDR3 runs 18 residues. CDR3 nucleotide sequence: TGTGCCAGCAGAGAGAGGACGGGACAAACCTCTGGGGCCAACGTCCTGACTTTC. As protein: CASRERTGQTSGANVLTF. The whole variable domain, remainder taken from reference TRBV2 and TRBJ2-6, is EPEVTQTPSHQVTQMGQEVILRCVPISNHLYFYWYRQILGQKVEFLVSFYNNEISEKSEIFDDQFSVERPDGSNFTLKIRSTKLEDSAMYFCASRERTGQTSGANVLTFGAGSRLTVL.

This clonotype appeared a single time. This rearrangement joins TRBV12-3 or TRBV12-4 to TRBJ2-7; D perhaps matches TRBD1 (6 bases). V was cut by 7 bases and J by 2 bases, with 15 bases left in between. The CDR3 runs to 14 residues. CDR3 sequence (DNA): TGTGCCAGCAAAGTTGGCAGGGGCACCTACGAGCAGTACTTC. This encodes CASKVGRGTYEQYF.

Many counts were recorded for this clonotype. The rearrangement uses TRBV12-3 or TRBV12-4 and TRBJ2-7; the D is unclear. This CDR3 spans 16 amino acids. The V and J ends lost 5 bases and 6 bases respectively, with 23 bases between them. CDR3 sequence: CASSPTLLWTSCEQYF. CDR3 coding DNA: TGTGCCAGCAGTCCCACACTTCTGTGGACCAGCTGCGAGCAGTACTTC.

On this clonotype: The conserved closing phenylalanine or tryptophan is absent in this CDR3, likely reflecting a read error. The chain combines TRBV12-3 or TRBV12-4 with TRBJ2-5, with D uncertain. The CDR3 length is 13 residues. CDR3 bases: TGTGCCAGTAGTTTATGGGGCCAAGAGACCCAGTACGTC. The encoded protein is CASSLWGQETQYV.

This clonotype was seen at least ten times. CDR3 loop: CASSIAGGETQYF. The CDR3 DNA is TGTGCCAGCAGCATCGCCGGAGGAGAGACCCAGTACTTC. The chain combines TRBV12-3 or TRBV12-4 with TRBJ2-5; D is perhaps TRBD2 (5 bases). V lost 6 bases to trimming and J lost 4 bases, with 12 bases between them. The CDR3 length is 13 residues.

This rearrangement joins TRBV4-1 to TRBJ1-5; D perhaps matches TRBD1 (5 bases). The CDR3 loop spans 15 amino acids. Trimming stripped 1 base from V and 6 bases from J, with 13 bases between. From germline, CDR1 is MGHRA and CDR2 YSYEKL. Here the CDR3 DNA reads TGCGCCAGCAGCCAAGTAACCGGGGGTGGTCAGCCCCAGCATTTT. This sequence encodes CASSQVTGGGQPQHF.

In its sample, this clonotype was seen many times. The chain carries TRBV20-1 and TRBJ1-5; unclear D gene. Germline V gene sequence: CDR1 DFQATT, CDR2 SNEGSKA (reference sequence). Trimming took 6 bases from V and 2 from J, leaving 20 bases between them. The CDR3 consists of 16 residues. CDR3: CSAIPSAPGGNQPQHF. CDR3 nucleotides: TGCAGTGCAATCCCCTCGGCCCCCGGAGGCAATCAGCCCCAGCATTTT.

This rearrangement joins TRBV24-1 to TRBJ2-5; no reliable D call. The germline V gene encodes CDR1 KGHDR and CDR2 SFDVKD. This CDR3 is built from 15 residues. Trimming removed 3 bases at V and 5 bases at J, with 15 bases between. The CDR3 nucleotides read TGTGCCACCAGTGATATAAGACGAGGTTGGGAGACCCAGTACTTC. It encodes CATSDIRRGWETQYF.

There are many counts of this clonotype. The rearrangement joins TRBV7-2 to TRBJ1-3; TRBD1 is a possible D gene (5 bases). This CDR3 comprises 15 residues. Germline V lookup: CDR1 SGHTA, CDR2 FQGNSA. V lost 1 base and J 1 base, leaving 8 bases between the germline ends. Here the CDR3 reads CASSLGQRSGNTIYF. CDR3 DNA sequence: TGTGCCAGCAGCTTAGGACAGCGATCTGGAAACACCATATATTTT.

This clonotype was detected many times. The chain uses TRBV5-1 and TRBJ1-1; D is unresolved. This CDR3 spans 13 amino acids. V gave up 3 bases and J gave up 3 bases, with 9 bases separating them. Germline V gene data show CDR1 as SGHRS and CDR2 as YFSETQ. The DNA for the CDR3 is TGCGCCAGCAGCTACTTCGCGGACACTGAAGCTTTCTTT. Its translation is CASSYFADTEAFF.

There are many counts of this clonotype. This chain uses TRBV29-1 with TRBJ1-2; D may be TRBD1 (5 bases). Trimming took 6 bases from V and 5 from J, leaving 13 bases between them. This CDR3 region has 12 residues. Germline V gene sequence: CDR1 SQVTM, CDR2 ANQGSEA. Here the CDR3 reads CSVSGKGYGYTF. The CDR3, as DNA: TGCAGCGTCTCAGGGAAAGGATATGGCTACACCTTC.

The chain employs TRBV6-1 and TRBJ1-1; 8 nucleotides agree with TRBD1. Germline CDR1 MNHNS, CDR2 SASEGT. V shed 6 bases, J shed 3 bases, and the junction held 3 bases outside the gene matches. The CDR3 loop spans 13 amino acids. The CDR3 region has the DNA TGTGCCAGCAGAGGCAGGGGGCACACTGAAGCTTTCTTT. The encoded protein is CASRGRGHTEAFF.